Listed here is a single T cell receptor beta chain. No antigen is known for it. No base-level quality is on record; no much larger clone is a single base apart. This record belongs to a study of blood T cell repertoires in COVID-19 (dated by TCRdb to the early 2020s). Context from the whole study: Samples from collaborators originated in the United States, Italy and Spain and spanned both the acute and convalescent phases of COVID-19. Samples were obtained from the ongoing ImmuneRACE study (first 160 participants) and from over 1,000 subjects provided by 6 global collaborators. The sample metadata nearly always contained a de-identified subject ID, COVID-19 status, age in years and sex. The material from the prospective study consisted of cDNA or gDNA derived from T cells, B-cell-depleted T cells, or PBMCs. The repertoires were released in a freely available public database meant as a resource for research on the immune response to SARS-CoV-2. HLA class I and class II types, where available, came from metadata supplied by the sample provider rather than from assay-based typing. The dataset comprised deeply sampled blood TCRbeta repertoires from subjects exposed to, actively infected with, or recovered from COVID-19.

Study-wide conclusions, independent of this receptor: The amount of clinical and demographic metadata varied by source and participant and was provided uncurated.

TCRbeta CDR3 regions were amplified from genomic DNA by means of the immunoSEQ Assay, a bias-controlled multiplex PCR. As for the original processing: Nucleated cell counts per sample were estimated from amplification of reference gene primers within the assay. Sequence reads were collapsed and filtered to measure the absolute abundance of every unique TCRbeta CDR3 rearrangement. For each sample, productive Simpson clonality was calculated as the square root of Simpson's diversity index over productive rearrangements. TCRdb holds this immuneACCESS table with in-frame rearrangements only. Some clones are missing; in checked studies, unresolved V genes explain under half, and the rest has no known cause. Clonal size and the V and J genes are those of that table, whereas D and trimming came from the DNA. For this sample the table gives about 230,000 clones, of which 85% to 90% were detected only once. Roughly 16% of the sample lies in the top ten.

In the prospective study, participants were roughly 18 to 100 years old, resided in approximately 25 geographic areas of the United States, and were enrolled through a virtual design. In the prospective study, cohorts were assigned on the basis of participant-reported clinical history obtained from a screening survey and a study questionnaire. Recovered participants in ImmuneRACE Cohort 3 were defined by two consecutive negative NP/OP PCR tests, clearance by a healthcare professional, or resolution of symptoms. Each participant in the prospective study had whole blood, serum and a nasopharyngeal or oropharyngeal swab collected by mobile phlebotomists. Prospective study participants could optionally give additional blood draws and questionnaires over an approximately 2-month period. Blood samples from the prospective study were shipped frozen or at room temperature prior to DNA extraction. The sequenced material came from PBMCs or T cells enriched from blood (not recorded which). This clonotype was obtained from a man between 18 and 35 years old who had recovered from COVID-19.

The CDR3 loop reads CASSLWGEATEAFF. The nucleotides read TGTGCCAGCAGTTTATGGGGGGAGGCCACTGAAGCTTTCTTT. This receptor chain uses TRBV28 and TRBJ1-1, and the D gene may be TRBD1, 5 bases matching. V is clipped by 0 bases and J by 4 bases, and the sequence between their germline boundaries is 9 bases long. CDR1 is given as MDHEN and CDR2 as SYDVKM, both from the germline V gene. The CDR3 spans 14 residues, from the cysteine through the phenylalanine. Solely the CDR3 DNA is kept, with 42 bases framed from the first base. The CDR3, completed at both ends by the reference TRBV28 and TRBJ1-1 genes, gives the full variable domain DVKVTQSSRYLVKRTGEKVFLECVQDMDHENMFWYRQDPGLGLRLIYFSYDVKMKEKGDIPEGYSVSREKKERFSLILESASTNQTSMYLCASSLWGEATEAFFGQGTRLTVV.